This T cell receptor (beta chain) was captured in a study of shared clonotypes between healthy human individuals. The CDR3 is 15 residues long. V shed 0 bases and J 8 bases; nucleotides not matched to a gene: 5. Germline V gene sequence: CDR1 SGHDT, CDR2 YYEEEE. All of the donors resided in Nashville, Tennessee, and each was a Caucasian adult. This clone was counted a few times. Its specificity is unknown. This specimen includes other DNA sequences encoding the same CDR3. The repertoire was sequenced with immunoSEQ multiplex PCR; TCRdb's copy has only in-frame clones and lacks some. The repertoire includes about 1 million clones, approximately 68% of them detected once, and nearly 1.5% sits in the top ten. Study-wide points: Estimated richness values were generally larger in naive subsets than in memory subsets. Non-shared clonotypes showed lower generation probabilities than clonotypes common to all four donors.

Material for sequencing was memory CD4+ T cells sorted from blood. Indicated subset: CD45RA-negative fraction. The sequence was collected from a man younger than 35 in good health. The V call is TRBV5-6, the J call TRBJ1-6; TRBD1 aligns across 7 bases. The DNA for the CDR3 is TGTGCCAGCAGCTTGGACAGGGGTCGAGATTCACCCCTCCACTTT. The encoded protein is CASSLDRGRDSPLHF. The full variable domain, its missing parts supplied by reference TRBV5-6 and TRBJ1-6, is DAGVTQSPTHLIKTRGQQVTLRCSPKSGHDTVSWYQQALGQGPQFIFQYYEEEERQRGNFPDRFSGHQFPNYSSELNVNALLLGDSALYLCASSLDRGRDSPLHFGNGTRLTVT.